One and the same sample provided the 30 T cell receptor delta chains below, sequenced in a study of Vδ1+ human thymocytes. The template was reverse-transcribed extracted RNA. CDR3 amplicons came from multiplex PCR with pooled V-gene forward and constant-region reverse primers. TCRdb reapplied CATT to the multiplex PCR reads. The data show over 65,000 delta-chain clones, approximately 30% seen once. No antigen is known for these receptors. Whole-study findings and limits: Thymic TRG and TRD repertoires appeared highly polyclonal.

The sample consisted of Vdelta1+ gamma-delta thymocytes from the thymus. Subset meaning: FACS-sorted CD3+ TCRalphabeta- TCRVdelta1+ TCRVdelta2- thymocytes. The origin of the receptors is a boy under two years old who had congenital heart surgery.

This clone has a handful of counts. J is TRDJ1 and V is TRDV1; D ambiguous. CDR3 length: 17 amino acids. The V and J ends lost 1 base and 4 bases respectively, with 19 bases between them. Looked up from germline, CDR1 is TSWWSYY and CDR2 is QGS. The CDR3 sequence is CALGEHLPVGADDKLIF. The DNA of the CDR3 is TGTGCTCTTGGGGAACATCTCCCTGTGGGAGCCGACGATAAACTCATCTTT.

A few counts support this clone. This chain joins TRDV1 and TRDJ1, with 8 bases fitting TRDD3. The V gene's germline CDR1 is TSWWSYY and CDR2 QGS. The CDR3 is 21 residues long. The ends lost 1 base at V and 2 bases at J; junction bases unmatched: 21. CDR3 nucleotides: TGTGCTCTTGGGGAACCCGGCCCCAGAGGTCGGTGGGGGATGGAGACCGATAAACTCATCTTT. Translation: CALGEPGPRGRWGMETDKLIF.

The rearrangement uses TRDV1 and TRDJ1; TRDD3 agrees at 10 bases. J gave up 0 bases and V 1 base, and 17 bases lay outside the gene matches. Germline CDR1 reads TSWWSYY; CDR2 reads QGS. CDR3 length: 21 amino acids. CDR3 DNA sequence: TGTGCTCTTGGGGAACGGCCTTCCGAACTGGGGGATCGAGTTAACACCGATAAACTCATCTTT. It yields the protein CALGERPSELGDRVNTDKLIF.

The table lists this clone with a few counts. V is TRDV1 and J is TRDJ1, with a possible D match to TRDD3 (5 bases). The germline CDR1 and CDR2 sequences are TSWWSYY and QGS. This CDR3 has 20 amino acids. V lost 0 bases to trimming and J lost 2 bases, with 25 bases between them. CDR3 residues: CALGELACAFNRGCTDKLIF. DNA for the CDR3: TGTGCTCTTGGGGAACTAGCCTGCGCTTTCAACCGGGGGTGTACCGATAAACTCATCTTT.

This clone was counted only a few times. The rearrangement uses TRDV1 and TRDJ1, with D tentatively TRDD2 or TRDD3 (9 bases each). Trimming removed 5 bases at V and 1 base at J, with 32 bases between. Germline loops: CDR1 TSWWSYY, CDR2 QGS. The CDR3 covers 21 residues. CDR3 sequence reads: CALGIGLPTYWGTPTTDKLIF. DNA of the CDR3: TGTGCTCTTGGGATAGGCCTTCCTACGTACTGGGGGACACCGACCACCGATAAACTCATCTTT.

This clone was recorded a few times. This rearrangement joins TRDV1 to TRDJ1; possibly TRDD3 for D (5 bases). The CDR3 is made up of 16 amino acids. CDR1 and CDR2 (germline): TSWWSYY, QGS. The V end was cut by 2 bases, the J end by 0 bases, with 13 bases between. As DNA, the CDR3 is TGTGCTCTTGGGGAATTTGGGGCCTCCTACACCGATAAACTCATCTTT. Encoded protein: CALGEFGASYTDKLIF.

This chain connects TRDV1 to TRDJ1; 10 bases align to TRDD3. Unmatched junction bases numbered 24, after V lost 1 base and J lost 4 bases. The CDR3 runs to 22 residues. CDR1 TSWWSYY and CDR2 QGS come from the germline V gene. The CDR3 here is CALGEQGGGPSYWGIRGDKLIF. The CDR3 region has the DNA TGTGCTCTTGGGGAACAAGGTGGCGGTCCCTCGTACTGGGGGATCCGGGGCGATAAACTCATCTTT.

The genes are TRDV1 and TRDJ1, with D possibly TRDD3 on 6 matching bases. Per germline, CDR1 TSWWSYY and CDR2 QGS. Deletions cut 4 bases from V and 3 bases from J, with 18 bases between. This CDR3 is 16 amino acids long. The CDR3 loop is CALGVPWGWDPDKLIF. The CDR3 DNA sequence: TGTGCTCTTGGGGTACCCTGGGGCTGGGATCCCGATAAACTCATCTTT.

Only a few counts were recorded for this clone. This rearrangement joins TRDV1 to TRDJ1, with TRDD3 identical over 10 bases. The CDR3 runs 18 residues. Germline V lookup: CDR1 TSWWSYY, CDR2 QGS. Unmatched junction bases numbered 10, after V lost 3 bases and J lost 0 bases. This CDR3 reads CALGESLHWGIYTDKLIF. As DNA, the CDR3 is TGTGCTCTTGGGGAGTCACTCCACTGGGGGATTTACACCGATAAACTCATCTTT.

In its sample, this clone was seen a few times. The chain couples TRDV1 to TRDJ1, with 11 bases matching TRDD3. The ends lost 1 base at V and 0 bases at J; junction bases unmatched: 10. Per the germline V gene, CDR1 is TSWWSYY and CDR2 is QGS. The CDR3 consists of 19 residues. CDR3 DNA sequence: TGTGCTCTTGGGGAACCCCCGAATGGGGGATACGGGTACACCGATAAACTCATCTTT. It yields the protein CALGEPPNGGYGYTDKLIF.

The chain carries TRDV1 and TRDJ1, with D uncertain. The CDR3 totals 15 residues. V lost 0 bases, J lost 8 bases, and 16 bases lay in between. Germline CDR1 and CDR2: TSWWSYY and QGS. CDR3 DNA sequence: TGTGCTCTTGGGGAACTCCCTCCTCTTTACCCGAAACTCATCTTT. This encodes CALGELPPLYPKLIF.

V usage is TRDV1 and J usage is TRDJ1, with 10 bases lining up with TRDD3. This CDR3 has 14 amino acids. The V segment lost 7 bases and the J segment 9 bases; nucleotides outside the gene matches: 11. Germline V gene sequence: CDR1 TSWWSYY, CDR2 QGS. CDR3 amino acids: CALVRGGYKDQLIF. In nucleotides, the CDR3 is TGTGCTCTTGTCCGTGGGGGATACAAGGATCAACTCATCTTT.

The V gene is TRDV1, the J gene TRDJ1; 7 bases map to TRDD3. CDR3 length equals 19 residues. J was trimmed by 0 bases and V by 6 bases; bases with no gene match: 19. Germline V gene sequence: CDR1 TSWWSYY, CDR2 QGS. The CDR3 coding sequence is TGTGCTCTTGGAATCTTCCCACGGCTGGGGGTTACCCACACCGATAAACTCATCTTT. The encoded protein is CALGIFPRLGVTHTDKLIF.

The chain carries TRDV1 and TRDJ1; perhaps TRDD3 as D (5 bases). The V gene lost 5 bases and the J gene lost 0 bases, with 22 bases spanning the gap. This CDR3 contains 18 residues. From germline, CDR1 is TSWWSYY and CDR2 QGS. This chain's CDR3 is CALGPVCQGSRHTDKLIF. The CDR3 DNA is TGTGCTCTTGGGCCGGTTTGTCAGGGATCCCGGCACACCGATAAACTCATCTTT.

This clone has a handful of counts. The genes are TRDV1 and TRDJ1, with D maybe TRDD3 (5 bases). CDR3 length: 18 amino acids. Trimming took off 1 base at V and 0 bases at J, with 18 bases between the two ends. CDR1 is TSWWSYY, CDR2 QGS, per germline. In DNA, the CDR3 is TGTGCTCTTGGGGAACGGCCCGTGGTGGGATTCTACACCGATAAACTCATCTTT. Translated, it gives CALGERPVVGFYTDKLIF.

This clone was seen only a few times. V usage is TRDV1 and J usage is TRDJ1; a possible D gene is TRDD3 (8 bases). The ends were cut back, 5 bases at V and 0 bases at J, with 40 bases in the middle. The CDR3 runs 24 residues. CDR1 is TSWWSYY and CDR2 is QGS in the germline V gene. The CDR3 sequence is CALGRHGNSSYWGCPGPHTDKLIF. CDR3 in DNA: TGTGCTCTTGGGCGACATGGGAACAGTTCCTACTGGGGGTGTCCAGGGCCCCACACCGATAAACTCATCTTT.

This chain joins TRDV1 and TRDJ1; 10 bases map to TRDD3. Trimming removed 1 base from V and 3 bases from J; junction bases left unmatched: 17. The germline V gene encodes CDR1 TSWWSYY and CDR2 QGS. The CDR3 length is 20 residues. The CDR3 DNA reads as TGTGCTCTTGGGGAACGTGGGATACTGGGGGATCAAATGGCGGCCGATAAACTCATCTTT. Translation gives CALGERGILGDQMAADKLIF.

V is TRDV2 and J is TRDJ1; a possible D gene is TRDD2 (5 bases). In germline, CDR1 is GEAIGNYY, CDR2 EKD. With 3 bases removed from V and 0 bases from J, the gap between germline ends came to 16 bases. The CDR3 spans 16 residues. The CDR3: CACDFLPPPYTDKLIF. DNA of the CDR3: TGTGCCTGTGACTTCCTGCCTCCCCCGTACACCGATAAACTCATCTTT.

Worth noting for this clone: This same CDR3 is encoded by further DNA sequences in the sample. This chain joins TRDV2 and TRDJ1, with 9 positions matching TRDD3. The germline gives CDR1 GEAIGNYY, CDR2 EKD. The CDR3 is 16 residues long. The V and J ends lost 5 bases and 0 bases, in that order; junction bases with no gene match: 9. CDR3 nucleotide sequence: TGTGCCTGTGTGTCCTGGGGGATCGCGTACACCGATAAACTCATCTTT. It yields the protein CACVSWGIAYTDKLIF.

This clone was recorded a few times. This rearrangement joins TRDV1 to TRDJ1; possibly TRDD3 for D (5 bases). The CDR3 loop spans 19 amino acids. With 0 bases removed from V and 0 bases from J, the gap between germline ends came to 20 bases. Looked up from germline, CDR1 is TSWWSYY and CDR2 is QGS. DNA for the CDR3: TGTGCTCTTGGGGAACTGCAAGTGTCGGGGAACCATTACACCGATAAACTCATCTTT. This translates into CALGELQVSGNHYTDKLIF.

This clone was picked up a small number of times. V and J are TRDV1 and TRDJ1; D is perhaps TRDD2 or TRDD3 (5 bases each). The CDR3 has 16 amino acids. From germline, CDR1 is TSWWSYY and CDR2 QGS. The CDR3 spells CALHRGEASYTDKLIF. The DNA for the CDR3 is TGTGCCCTACACCGCGGGGAGGCCTCGTACACCGATAAACTCATCTTT.

Points on this clone: This may be a read error, as it is one base from a much larger clone. This chain connects TRDV2 to TRDJ1, with 11 bases lining up with TRDD3. V lost 3 bases, J lost 6 bases, and 11 bases stayed unmatched. The CDR3 extends over 16 amino acids. CDR1 GEAIGNYY and CDR2 EKD come from the germline V gene. The CDR3 sequence: CACDAWGIPSHHKLIF. The CDR3 bases are TGTGCCTGTGACGCCTGGGGGATACCTAGCCATCATAAACTCATCTTT.

The chain carries TRDV1 and TRDJ1; D ambiguous. The CDR3 runs 17 residues. Trimming took off 2 bases at V and 5 bases at J, with 21 bases between the two ends. From germline, CDR1 is TSWWSYY and CDR2 QGS. This CDR3 reads CALGEFVRAGLEDKLIF. CDR3 bases: TGTGCTCTTGGGGAATTCGTTAGAGCGGGGCTGGAAGATAAACTCATCTTT.

This chain links TRDV1 with TRDJ1, with 11 nucleotides matching TRDD3. Germline V gives CDR1 TSWWSYY, CDR2 QGS. The CDR3 totals 18 residues. Losses at the gene ends were 0 bases for V and 4 bases for J; bases not matched to a gene: 10. Here the CDR3 reads CALGELPNWGIVSDKLIF. The CDR3 coding sequence is TGTGCTCTTGGGGAACTTCCCAACTGGGGGATAGTTAGCGATAAACTCATCTTT.

This clone was seen a few times. The chain links TRDV1 to TRDJ1; 11 bases are a match to TRDD3. Germline-derived CDR1 and CDR2 are TSWWSYY and QGS. CDR3 length: 22 amino acids. V was clipped by 4 bases and J by 2 bases; unmatched bases: 24. The CDR3 is CALGGLVRLSGGYPLETDKLIF. Here the CDR3 DNA reads TGTGCTCTTGGGGGATTGGTACGCCTCTCTGGGGGATACCCCTTAGAGACCGATAAACTCATCTTT.

The sample holds a few counts of this clone. This rearrangement joins TRDV1 to TRDJ1; 12 bases match TRDD3. The CDR3 contains 23 residues. The germline CDR1 and CDR2 sequences are TSWWSYY and QGS. With 2 bases clipped from V and 3 bases from J, the junction kept 25 bases outside the gene matches. CDR3 in amino acids: CALGETPGPTRLGDTLNADKLIF. The DNA of the CDR3 is TGTGCTCTTGGGGAAACCCCCGGCCCTACCCGACTGGGGGATACCCTTAACGCCGATAAACTCATCTTT.

This clone was seen more than once but under ten times. The gene calls are TRDV1 and TRDJ2, with 13 bases that match TRDD3. Germline trimming cut 1 base from V and 2 bases from J; bases unmatched to any gene: 28. Germline V gives CDR1 TSWWSYY, CDR2 QGS. This CDR3 region has 26 residues. In nucleotides, the CDR3 is TGTGCTCTTGGGGAACCCGTCGCCTTCCTTCCCCGTACTGGGGGATACGCGGGACCCTTGACAGCACAACTCTTCTTT. Translation: CALGEPVAFLPRTGGYAGPLTAQLFF.

This clone appeared once. This sequence joins TRDV1 and TRDJ1; 13 bases fit TRDD3. V shed 5 bases and J 3 bases; nucleotides not matched to a gene: 15. The CDR3 is made up of 19 amino acids. Germline V gene sequence: CDR1 TSWWSYY, CDR2 QGS. The CDR3 region is CALGTFYWGIRGPSDKLIF. In nucleotides, the CDR3 is TGTGCTCTTGGGACTTTCTACTGGGGGATACGCGGCCCCTCCGATAAACTCATCTTT.

The J gene is TRDJ1, the V gene TRDV1, with 13 bases identical to TRDD3. CDR3 length equals 20 residues. The germline V gene encodes CDR1 TSWWSYY and CDR2 QGS. V dropped 5 bases and J dropped 9; count of bases not matched to a gene: 24. CDR3 residues: CALGRTMVRLKTGGYAELIF. The CDR3 DNA reads TGTGCTCTTGGGAGAACTATGGTACGACTTAAGACTGGGGGATACGCGGAACTCATCTTT.

This chain uses TRDV1 with TRDJ1; D is unresolved. The CDR3 consists of 16 residues. Germline assignment: CDR1 TSWWSYY and CDR2 QGS. Trimming removed 3 bases from V and 10 bases from J, with 24 bases in between. The CDR3 DNA follows: TGTGCTCTTGGGGAGATCACCCAGTTCCCTAGCGATGGACTCATCTTT. It translates to CALGEITQFPSDGLIF.